The clone carrying this T cell receptor (beta chain) appeared once. What it recognizes is unknown. The data are from a study of cytomegalovirus exposure and HLA in healthy donors. General study points: The tendency of first-cohort TCR clusters to co-occur in the roughly 120 validation repertoires was the finding of a later analysis. The classifier was said to identify cytomegalovirus status with high specificity and sensitivity. Associated with cytomegalovirus, according to the listing, were about 160 TCR beta chains.

There are 13 residues in the CDR3. Per germline, CDR1 KGHSH and CDR2 LQKENI. Trimming took 2 bases from V and 4 from J, leaving 8 bases between them. The assay was immunoSEQ multiplex PCR, and TCRdb's table has in-frame clones only and misses some. The sample lists 180,000 or so clones; 86% were seen once. The chain uses TRBV18 and TRBJ2-5, with TRBD1 as a possible D gene (6 bases). The TCR originated in a man aged 18-30 years in good health and CMV-seropositive. Specimen: PBMCs. The CDR3 is CASSPGQLETQYF. The DNA for the CDR3 is TGTGCCAGCTCACCAGGACAGCTAGAGACCCAGTACTTC.